In this sample, the clone carrying this TCR beta chain turned up once. Generated by immunoSEQ multiplex PCR, the TCRdb table keeps only in-frame clones and is missing some. The table records some 120,000 clones, roughly nine tenths of them present only once. The data derive from a study of control samples from healthy donors and cancer patients. Germline lookup yields CDR1 ENHRY and CDR2 SYGVKD. V was shortened by 3 bases and J by 0 bases, with 8 bases between the two germline ends. The CDR3 covers 14 residues. Sequenced: PBMCs. The chain couples TRBV10-3 to TRBJ1-2; no definite D call. The source is a woman aged 45-59 years with colorectal cancer. In DNA, the CDR3 is TGTGCCATCAGTGATCTGGCCACTAACTATGGCTACACCTTC. Amino acid sequence: CAISDLATNYGYTF.